This entry concerns a single T cell receptor beta chain. Its target is not known. This record comes from a study of long-term antiretroviral therapy in people with HIV. Study-wide results and limits: Information on adherence, resistance and therapy changes was unavailable.

The CDR3 contains 14 residues. The germline V and J ends were trimmed by 0 bases and 2 bases, with 6 bases remaining between them. Germline V gene data show CDR1 as SGHVS and CDR2 as FQNEAQ. Survey level was the resolution at which the v3.0 immunoSEQ assay ran. The protocol was immunoSEQ multiplex PCR, while the TCRdb copy is restricted to in-frame clones and leaves out a portion. Among over 9,000 clones listed, approximately 78% were seen once. V is TRBV7-8 and J is TRBJ2-3, with no clear D. The sequences come from unsorted PBMCs, collected 1.2 years after starting antiretroviral therapy. This sequence was found in a man in his forties with HIV. Written as DNA, the CDR3 is TGTGCCAGCAGCTTAGCCCAGTACACAGATACGCAGTATTTT. Its protein is CASSLAQYTDTQYF.